This T cell receptor (beta chain) was retrieved from a study of blood T cell repertoires in COVID-19. Study context: Researchers got acute and convalescent COVID-19 samples from the United States, Italy and Spain. Sample material is recorded as cDNA or gDNA derived from T cells, B-cell-depleted T cells, or PBMCs.

In the study's own analysis: Reference gene primers were amplified, and this amplification served to estimate nucleated cell counts. The table came from immunoSEQ multiplex PCR; TCRdb's copy has only in-frame clones and leaves some out. That table furnishes V, J and clone size, whereas the DNA furnished D and trimming. The table has 65,000 to 95,000 clones, 70% to 90% seen once. This clone showed up just once. Germline lookup yields CDR1 MNHEY and CDR2 SVGAGI. Trimming removed 3 bases at V and 4 bases at J, with 10 bases between. The length of the CDR3 is 14 residues. The material sequenced was peripheral blood. The chain combines TRBV6-5 with TRBJ1-3; unclear D gene. The sequence derives from a man between 65 and 80 years old with active or convalescent COVID-19. CDR3 region: CASSYLGEGNTIYF. In DNA form, the CDR3 reads TGTGCCAGCAGTTATCTCGGGGAAGGAAACACCATATATTTT.